The clone carrying this T cell receptor (beta chain) was seen more than once but under ten times. Trimming stripped 5 bases from V and 7 bases from J, with 17 bases between. The germline V gene has CDR1 SEHNR and CDR2 FQNEAQ (reference sequence). The length of the CDR3 is 15 residues. The sample comes from a study of T-cell reconstitution after alpha-beta-depleted transplantation in children. For TCRbeta, the library was prepared with unique molecular identifiers. Each CDR3 protein is one row after TCRdb ran MiXCR on the PCR reads. In the table there are fewer than 400,000 distinct CDR3 sequences, approximately 20% of which are singletons.

The chain combines TRBV7-9 with TRBJ2-2; a weak D match, TRBD1 (6 bases). Here the sequenced sample was PBMCs, mostly from graft donor cells, taken 180 days after TCRalphabeta/CD19-depleted stem cell transplant. The receptor's source is a male patient younger than 18 who had a stem cell transplant for acute lymphoblastic leukemia, so the T cells may come from the graft donor. For the CDR3, the DNA is TGTGCCAGCAGCACCATAGACAGGCTTGACGGGGAGCTGTTTTTT. This encodes CASSTIDRLDGELFF. Full variable domain (remainder filled in from reference TRBV7-9 and TRBJ2-2): DTGVSQNPRHKITKRGQNVTFRCDPISEHNRLYWYRQTLGQGPEFLTYFQNEAQLEKSRLLSDRFSAERPKGSFSTLEIQRTEQGDSAMYLCASSTIDRLDGELFFGEGSRLTVL.